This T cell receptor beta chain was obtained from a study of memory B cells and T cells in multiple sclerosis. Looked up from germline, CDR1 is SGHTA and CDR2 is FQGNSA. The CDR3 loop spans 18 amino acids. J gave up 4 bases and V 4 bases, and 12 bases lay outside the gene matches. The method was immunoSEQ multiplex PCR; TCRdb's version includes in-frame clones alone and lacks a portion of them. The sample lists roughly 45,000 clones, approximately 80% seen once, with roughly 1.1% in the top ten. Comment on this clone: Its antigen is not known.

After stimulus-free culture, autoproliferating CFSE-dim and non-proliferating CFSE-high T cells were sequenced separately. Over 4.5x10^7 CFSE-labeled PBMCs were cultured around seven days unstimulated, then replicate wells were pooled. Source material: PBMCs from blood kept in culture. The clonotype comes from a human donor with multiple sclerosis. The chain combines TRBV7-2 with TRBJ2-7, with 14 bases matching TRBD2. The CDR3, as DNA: TGTGCCAGCAGCTGGGGACTAGCGGGGGCCTCTTTAGGGTACGAGCAGTACTTC. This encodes CASSWGLAGASLGYEQYF.